This section outlines one TCR beta chain sequence together with its context. Its specificity is unknown. This PCR relied on a set of 60 Vbeta primers and 13 Jbeta primers. Profiled with immunoSEQ multiplex PCR; TCRdb holds only in-frame clones, not every one. Of roughly 170,000 clones in the sample, 84% were seen once. These data come from a study of cytomegalovirus exposure and HLA in healthy donors. Study-wide results and caveats: The study recorded about 150 TCR beta chains that were cytomegalovirus-associated. Using a false discovery rate of 0.05, a later analysis showed that approximately 18,000 TCR beta sequences were associated with HLA alleles.

This clonotype was sampled from a man younger than 35 in good health and CMV-seronegative. The sequenced sample consisted of PBMCs.

The CDR3 loop reads CATSRGQGVLGYTF. DNA of the CDR3: TGTGCCACCAGCAGAGGGCAGGGGGTCCTTGGCTACACCTTC. The rearrangement uses TRBV15 and TRBJ1-2; 7 bases map to TRBD1. The ends lost 1 base at V and 7 bases at J; junction bases unmatched: 6. This CDR3 is 14 amino acids long. Germline V gene sequence: CDR1 LNHNV, CDR2 YYDKDF (reference sequence).